These 10 T cell receptor beta chains were all obtained from the same sample, sequenced in a study of neurological immune-mediated disorders. Using its own MiXCR run on the 5' RACE reads, TCRdb lists one record per CDR3 protein. This sample yields around 70,000 distinct CDR3 sequences, of which roughly 5% are seen a single time; about 2.6% belongs to the top ten. The sequenced sample consisted of PBMCs. The receptors come from a woman aged 25 to 39 with multiple sclerosis.

This clonotype was recorded many times. The rearrangement links TRBV5-1 to TRBJ2-2; 8 bases are a match to TRBD1. V lost 4 bases, J lost 5 bases, and 4 bases stayed unmatched. Germline CDR1 SGHRS, CDR2 YFSETQ. This CDR3 has 14 amino acids. The CDR3: CASSPTGGTGELFF. The CDR3 DNA reads as TGCGCCAGCAGCCCCACAGGGGGAACCGGGGAGCTGTTTTTT.

This clonotype was seen many times. This sequence joins TRBV5-1 and TRBJ2-3; possible D gene TRBD1, 5 bases. Between the trimmed V and J ends, which lost 4 bases and 6 bases, there was a span of 15 bases. CDR1 SGHRS and CDR2 YFSETQ come from the germline V gene. The CDR3 is made up of 14 amino acids. In nucleotides, the CDR3 is TGCGCCAGCAGCACCCAGGGAATTCTGGATACGCAGTATTTT. Its translation is CASSTQGILDTQYF.

This clonotype was found many times. This chain uses TRBV10-3 with TRBJ2-3; D is unresolved. CDR3 length: 15 amino acids. Trimming took 4 bases from V and 0 from J, leaving 11 bases between them. CDR1 is ENHRY and CDR2 is SYGVKD in the germline V gene. In DNA form, the CDR3 reads TGTGCCATCAGTGCCGGCATAGCTAGCACAGATACGCAGTATTTT. Its translation is CAISAGIASTDTQYF.

This clonotype was seen repeatedly, ten times or more. Here the CDR3 reads CSAKTRSNYGYTF. The DNA of the CDR3 is TGCAGTGCCAAGACCAGGAGTAACTATGGCTACACCTTC. The chain carries TRBV20-1 and TRBJ1-2; D call uncertain. The germline V gene encodes CDR1 DFQATT and CDR2 SNEGSKA (reference sequence). The CDR3 runs to 13 residues. The V and J ends lost 6 bases and 1 base respectively, with 12 bases between them.

This clonotype has only a few counts. A much more abundant neighbour one base away suggests this may be a read error. This sequence joins TRBV5-1 and TRBJ2-2, with D possibly being TRBD1 (5 bases). The CDR3 is made up of 14 amino acids. V was pared by 4 bases and J by 7 bases, with 14 bases between. Germline loops: CDR1 SGHRS, CDR2 YFSETQ. This CDR3 reads CASSKGKGNGELFF. The CDR3 DNA is TGCGCCAGCAGCAAGGGAAAGGGGAACGGGGAGCTGTTTTTT.

This clonotype was detected only a few times. A much larger clone lies a single base off, so this may be a read error. The chain carries TRBV7-2 and TRBJ1-1; D is uncertain. The CDR3 length is 13 residues. From germline, CDR1 is SGHTA and CDR2 FQGNSA. The DNA for the CDR3 is TGTGTCAGCAGCGTAGTAGAAGGCGCTGAAGCTTTCTTT. Its protein is CVSSVVEGAEAFF.

Only a few counts were recorded for this clonotype. The chain has TRBV4-2 and TRBJ2-5; 13 bases match TRBD2. Germline loops: CDR1 LGHNA, CDR2 YNFKEQ. The CDR3 is 18 residues long. Trimming removed 0 bases from V and 2 bases from J; junction bases left unmatched: 6. The CDR3 reads CASSQELAGGRTQETQYF. The DNA for the CDR3 is TGTGCCAGCAGCCAAGAACTAGCGGGGGGGCGGACACAAGAGACCCAGTACTTC.

This clonotype has at least ten counts. The chain is built from TRBV2 and TRBJ2-7, with TRBD1 matching 10 bases. The J segment lost 1 base and the V segment lost 4 bases, leaving 4 bases of the junction unmatched. CDR3 length: 15 residues. CDR1 is SNHLY, CDR2 FYNNEI, per germline. CDR3 sequence: CASSGTGGTSYEQYF. CDR3 DNA: TGTGCCAGCAGTGGGACAGGGGGGACTTCCTACGAGCAGTACTTC.

This clonotype was counted many times. The chain combines TRBV5-6 with TRBJ1-5, with 8 nucleotides matching TRBD1. The CDR3 runs to 14 residues. The V gene end was trimmed by 4 bases and the J gene end by 7 bases; junction bases not matched to a gene: 7. Germline lookup yields CDR1 SGHDT and CDR2 YYEEEE. The DNA of the CDR3 is TGTGCCAGCAGCCACTTCGGACAGGGACAGCCCCAGCATTTT. Encoded protein: CASSHFGQGQPQHF.

This clonotype has ten or more counts. The chain couples TRBV6-6 to TRBJ2-5, with D possibly matching TRBD2 (7 bases). From germline, CDR1 is MNHNY and CDR2 SVGAGI (reference sequence). V was shortened by 8 bases and J by 5 bases, with 12 bases between the two germline ends. CDR3 length: 12 amino acids. The CDR3 sequence is CASRGGEETQYF. The CDR3 coding sequence is TGTGCCAGCCGAGGGGGGGAGGAGACCCAGTACTTC.